The clone carrying this T cell receptor (beta chain) has at least ten counts. Each CDR3 protein is one row after TCRdb ran MiXCR on the RACE reads. The table includes roughly 100,000 distinct CDR3 sequences, 11% detected once. This specimen belongs to a study of human T cells and chemical hapten exposure. Study-level background: Patients got weekly scalp diphenylcyclopropenone doses over the approximately 23-week study.

The V gene's germline CDR1 is SGHAT and CDR2 FQNNGV. The CDR3 sequence is 14 residues long. Trimming at V came to 2 bases and at J to 3 bases, leaving 3 bases not matched to a gene. This sample's time point: pre-sensitization, week 0. Specified treatment: therapeutic diphenylcyclopropenone sensitization with weekly scalp DPC. This chain joins TRBV11-2 and TRBJ1-1, with 7 bases lining up with TRBD1. The sample was whole blood, taken in connection with sensitization to the hapten diphenylcyclopropenone (DPC). The sequence came from a woman aged 55-70 years with alopecia areata. Some clones in this sample may be carry-over from other donors' samples. The CDR3 region has the DNA TGTGCCAGCAGCTTAAGGGACAGTTACACTGAAGCTTTCTTT. It yields the protein CASSLRDSYTEAFF.